The clone carrying this TCR beta chain was seen more than once but under ten times. Its antigen is unidentified. This entry belongs to a study of beta chain features in type 1 diabetes. V was cut by 4 bases and J by 9 bases, with 16 bases left in between. The germline CDR1 and CDR2 sequences are SQVTM and ANQGSEA. CDR3 length: 12 residues. General study findings and limits: Researchers caution that PCR might favor shorter templates, equally among patients and controls. For patients, the naive, central memory and Treg TCRB repertoires appeared more alike than for healthy donors. Researchers report that Type 1 diabetes patients had moderately but significantly shorter TCRB CDR3s across all four CD4+ subsets.

Every isolated RNA sample was fully reverse transcribed, so sequencing captured expressed TCRB transcripts. Using immunoSEQ multiplex PCR, the repertoire was profiled, and TCRdb retains in-frame clones only, with some absent. The table has under 300,000 clones, about a sixth seen once. The sample comprised naive CD4+ T cells from blood. The sequence came from a man younger than 45 with type 1 diabetes. V usage is TRBV29-1 and J usage is TRBJ2-7; possibly TRBD2 for D (5 bases). The chain's CDR3 is CSVAIGPRGQYF. The CDR3 DNA reads TGCAGCGTTGCAATAGGGCCTCGGGGGCAGTACTTC.